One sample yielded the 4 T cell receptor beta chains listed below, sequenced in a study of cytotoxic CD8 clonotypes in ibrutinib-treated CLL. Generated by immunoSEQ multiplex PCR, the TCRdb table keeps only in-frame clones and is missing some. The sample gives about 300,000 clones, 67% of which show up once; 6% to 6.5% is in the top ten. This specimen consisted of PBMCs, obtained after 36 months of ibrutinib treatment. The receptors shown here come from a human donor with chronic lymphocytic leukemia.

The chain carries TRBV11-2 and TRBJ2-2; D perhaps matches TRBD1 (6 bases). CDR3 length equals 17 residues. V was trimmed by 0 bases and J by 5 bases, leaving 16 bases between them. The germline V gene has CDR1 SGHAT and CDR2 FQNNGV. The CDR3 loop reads CASSLDPLQGQTGELFF. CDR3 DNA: TGTGCCAGCAGCTTAGATCCCCTACAGGGACAAACCGGGGAGCTGTTTTTT. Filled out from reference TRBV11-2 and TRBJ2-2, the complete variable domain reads EAGVAQSPRYKIIEKRQSVAFWCNPISGHATLYWYQQILGQGPKLLIQFQNNGVVDDSQLPKDRFSAERLKGVDSTLKIQPAKLEDSAVYLCASSLDPLQGQTGELFFGEGSRLTVL.

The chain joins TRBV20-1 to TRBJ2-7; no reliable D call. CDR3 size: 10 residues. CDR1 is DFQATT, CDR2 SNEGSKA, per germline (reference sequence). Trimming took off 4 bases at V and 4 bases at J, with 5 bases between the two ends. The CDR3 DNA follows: TGCAGTGCTACCCTATACGAGCAGTACTTC. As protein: CSATLYEQYF.

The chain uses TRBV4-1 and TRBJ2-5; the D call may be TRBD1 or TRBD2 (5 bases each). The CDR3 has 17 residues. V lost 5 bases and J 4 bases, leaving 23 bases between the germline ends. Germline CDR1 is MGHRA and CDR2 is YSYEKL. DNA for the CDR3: TGCGCCAGCAGCTCGTCCCCCGGGGCTTTATTTTTAGAGACCCAGTACTTC. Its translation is CASSSSPGALFLETQYF.

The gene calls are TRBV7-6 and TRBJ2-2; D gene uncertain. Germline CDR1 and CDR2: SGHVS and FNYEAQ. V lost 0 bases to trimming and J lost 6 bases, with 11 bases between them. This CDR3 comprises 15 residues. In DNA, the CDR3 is TGTGCCAGCAGCTTAGCGGCTAGTCTCTCCGGGGAGCTGTTTTTT. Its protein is CASSLAASLSGELFF. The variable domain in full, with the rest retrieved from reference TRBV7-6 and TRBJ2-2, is GAGVSQSPRYKVTKRGQDVALRCDPISGHVSLYWYRQALGQGPEFLTYFNYEAQQDKSGLPNDRFSAERPEGSISTLTIQRTEQRDSAMYRCASSLAASLSGELFFGEGSRLTVL.